The 29 T cell receptor beta chains below were found in one sample sequenced in a study of T-cell memory formation after mild COVID-19. MiXCR was run by TCRdb on the 5' RACE reads, yielding one entry per CDR3 protein. The table has 300,000 to 400,000 distinct CDR3 sequences, 25% to 30% seen once. What was sequenced was PBMCs or a T cell subset sorted from them (not recorded which). Receptors were obtained from an adult woman who had mild COVID-19 (a few samples of this study predate the infection). Cell type and time point are not known.

This chain links TRBV2 with TRBJ1-2, with D tentatively TRBD1 (6 bases). V dropped 7 bases and J dropped 7 bases, with 22 bases sitting between them. CDR1 is SNHLY and CDR2 is FYNNEI in the germline V gene. The CDR3 length is 15 residues. This CDR3 is CASTAGTRLGFGYTF. In DNA form, the CDR3 reads TGTGCCAGCACCGCCGGGACACGCTTGGGCTTTGGCTACACCTTC.

The rearrangement uses TRBV15 and TRBJ2-5; no reliable D call. Trimming shortened V by 10 bases and J by 7 bases, and 16 bases separated the two germline ends. Per germline, CDR1 LNHNV and CDR2 YYDKDF (reference sequence). This CDR3 spans 12 amino acids. CDR3 sequence (DNA): TGTGCCATCGGAAGATCGGTAGTGACCCAGTACTTC. Encoded protein: CAIGRSVVTQYF.

This clonotype was counted a few times. This chain joins TRBV6-2 or TRBV6-3 and TRBJ2-1; D not resolved. The CDR3 length is 12 residues. The V end lost 8 bases, the J end lost 4 bases, and 9 bases lay between the germline ends. Germline lookup yields CDR1 MNHEY and CDR2 SVGEGT. The CDR3 protein is CASLTAYNEQFF. In DNA form, the CDR3 reads TGTGCCAGCTTGACGGCATACAATGAGCAGTTCTTC.

This clonotype was counted between two and nine times. The J gene is TRBJ2-2, the V gene TRBV7-9, with D tentatively TRBD2 (6 bases). This CDR3 region has 18 residues. Germline CDR1 reads SEHNR; CDR2 reads FQNEAQ (reference sequence). Between the trimmed V and J ends, which lost 5 bases and 6 bases, there was a span of 25 bases. The CDR3, as DNA: TGTGCCAGCAGCCTCAATGGCCGGAGACACGGGAGCGCCGGGGAGCTGTTTTTT. It specifies CASSLNGRRHGSAGELFF.

This chain links TRBV12-3 or TRBV12-4 with TRBJ1-1; 8 nucleotides agree with TRBD1. Germline trimming cut 5 bases from V and 5 bases from J; bases unmatched to any gene: 10. The CDR3 is made up of 15 amino acids. The CDR3 here is CASSVRQGMATEAFF. The CDR3 DNA reads as TGTGCCAGCAGTGTAAGACAGGGGATGGCAACTGAAGCTTTCTTT.

The V and J genes are TRBV4-1 and TRBJ1-1; 10 nucleotides match TRBD1. Germline CDR1 MGHRA, CDR2 YSYEKL. Trimming removed 3 bases from V and 5 bases from J; junction bases left unmatched: 6. This CDR3 region has 15 residues. The CDR3 DNA sequence: TGCGCCAGCAGCCAGGTCGGACAGGGGGGGACTGAAGCTTTCTTT. This codes for CASSQVGQGGTEAFF.

The chain carries TRBV5-1 and TRBJ2-7, with TRBD2 matching 16 bases. CDR3 length: 17 amino acids. J gave up 2 bases and V 4 bases, and 6 bases lay outside the gene matches. Germline CDR1 and CDR2: SGHRS and YFSETQ. The CDR3, as DNA: TGCGCCAGCAGCCCGGGACTAGCGGGAGGGCCAGCCTACGAGCAGTACTTC. Its translation is CASSPGLAGGPAYEQYF.

This sequence joins TRBV2 and TRBJ1-1, with 9 nucleotides matching TRBD1. The junction had 15 bases not matched to a gene; V was cut back by 5 bases and J by 5 bases. CDR1 is SNHLY and CDR2 is FYNNEI in the germline V gene. The CDR3 is 17 residues long. The DNA of the CDR3 is TGTGCCAGCAGTTATATGCAAGGGGACAGGGAGGGGACTGAAGCTTTCTTT. The encoded protein is CASSYMQGDREGTEAFF.

In this sample, this clonotype turned up a few times. The chain combines TRBV5-1 with TRBJ2-3; D ambiguous. This CDR3 has 15 amino acids. V dropped 1 base and J dropped 2 bases, with 11 bases sitting between them. Germline V gene sequence: CDR1 SGHRS, CDR2 YFSETQ. The CDR3 nucleotides are TGCGCCAGCAGCTTGAGCTTACAGCTCACAGATACGCAGTATTTT. Protein: CASSLSLQLTDTQYF.

The chain combines TRBV11-2 with TRBJ2-4, with a possible D match to TRBD1 (5 bases). The CDR3 contains 17 residues. The V and J ends lost 5 bases and 0 bases respectively, with 17 bases between them. Germline lookup yields CDR1 SGHAT and CDR2 FQNNGV. The CDR3 protein is CASSQGGLKKAKNIQYF. Here the CDR3 DNA reads TGTGCCAGCAGCCAGGGTGGGCTAAAGAAAGCCAAAAACATTCAGTACTTC.

The genes are TRBV12-3 or TRBV12-4 and TRBJ1-1, with 8 nucleotides matching TRBD1. V was clipped by 5 bases and J by 0 bases; unmatched bases: 5. The CDR3 contains 15 residues. CDR3 loop: CASSPEDRVNTEAFF. For the CDR3, the DNA is TGTGCCAGCAGTCCGGAGGACAGGGTGAACACTGAAGCTTTCTTT.

The rearrangement uses TRBV5-1 and TRBJ1-1; no clear D gene. This CDR3 is built from 14 residues. Germline CDR1 is SGHRS and CDR2 is YFSETQ. Between the trimmed V and J ends, which lost 0 bases and 0 bases, there was a span of 6 bases. The chain's CDR3 is CASSLGAMNTEAFF. CDR3 DNA sequence: TGCGCCAGCAGCTTGGGGGCCATGAACACTGAAGCTTTCTTT. Complete variable domain (other parts from reference TRBV5-1 and TRBJ1-1): KAGVTQTPRYLIKTRGQQVTLSCSPISGHRSVSWYQQTPGQGLQFLFEYFSETQRNKGNFPGRFSGRQFSNSRSEMNVSTLELGDSALYLCASSLGAMNTEAFFGQGTRLTVV.

This clonotype was observed a handful of times. The chain recombines TRBV5-1 with TRBJ2-3; D is possibly TRBD2 (5 bases). CDR1 and CDR2 from the germline V gene are SGHRS and YFSETQ. V shed 0 bases and J shed 2 bases, with 13 bases lying between them. CDR3 length equals 16 residues. The CDR3 nucleotides read TGCGCCAGCAGCTTGGCCAGCGGCGCCGACACAGATACGCAGTATTTT. Protein: CASSLASGADTDTQYF. Combining the CDR3 with reference TRBV5-1 and TRBJ2-3 gives the whole variable domain KAGVTQTPRYLIKTRGQQVTLSCSPISGHRSVSWYQQTPGQGLQFLFEYFSETQRNKGNFPGRFSGRQFSNSRSEMNVSTLELGDSALYLCASSLASGADTDTQYFGPGTRLTVL.

This clonotype has a handful of counts. The chain uses TRBV20-1 and TRBJ1-5, with D possibly TRBD1 on 5 matching bases. This CDR3 spans 13 amino acids. Germline CDR1 reads DFQATT; CDR2 reads SNEGSKA (reference sequence). V lost 6 bases and J 6 bases, leaving 15 bases between the germline ends. In DNA, the CDR3 is TGCAGTGCCACGGGACGGGGGGGTCAGCCCCAGCATTTT. Translated, it gives CSATGRGGQPQHF.

This clonotype was seen more than once but under ten times. The chain couples TRBV5-6 to TRBJ1-2, with 8 bases identical to TRBD1. The length of the CDR3 is 16 residues. Germline V lookup: CDR1 SGHDT, CDR2 YYEEEE. The V and J ends lost 2 bases and 6 bases, in that order; junction bases with no gene match: 12. DNA for the CDR3: TGTGCCAGCAGCTTTATTAAGGCAGGGGGCTATAATGGCTACACCTTC. Protein product: CASSFIKAGGYNGYTF. Supplemented by reference TRBV5-6 and TRBJ1-2, the full variable domain reads DAGVTQSPTHLIKTRGQQVTLRCSPKSGHDTVSWYQQALGQGPQFIFQYYEEEERQRGNFPDRFSGHQFPNYSSELNVNALLLGDSALYLCASSFIKAGGYNGYTFGSGTRLTVV.

The chain has TRBV5-5 and TRBJ1-2; D is uncertain. Germline-derived CDR1 and CDR2 are SGHKS and YYEKEE (reference sequence). Between the trimmed V and J ends, which lost 4 bases and 9 bases, there was a span of 16 bases. The CDR3 sequence is 13 residues long. The CDR3 protein is CASSQNWMRSYTF. The DNA for the CDR3 is TGTGCCAGCAGCCAAAATTGGATGCGAAGCTACACCTTC. The variable domain in full, completed from reference TRBV5-5 and TRBJ1-2, reads DAGVTQSPTHLIKTRGQQVTLRCSPISGHKSVSWYQQVLGQGPQFIFQYYEKEERGRGNFPDRFSARQFPNYSSELNVNALLLGDSALYLCASSQNWMRSYTFGSGTRLTVV.

Ten or more counts support this clonotype. CDR3 nucleotide sequence: TGTGCCAGCAGCTTACAGGGTCCCCAAGAGACCCAGTACTTC. Translating it yields CASSLQGPQETQYF. This chain joins TRBV7-9 and TRBJ2-5, with D possibly being TRBD1 (5 bases). The germline V gene has CDR1 SEHNR and CDR2 FQNEAQ (reference sequence). Between the trimmed V and J ends, which lost 2 bases and 1 base, there was a span of 8 bases. This CDR3 comprises 14 residues.

This clonotype was seen a few times. The J gene is TRBJ2-1, the V gene TRBV12-3 or TRBV12-4; TRBD1 aligns across 8 bases. With 6 bases clipped from V and 3 bases from J, the junction kept 7 bases outside the gene matches. This CDR3 region has 15 residues. Here the CDR3 DNA reads TGTGCCAGCAGATCCGGACAGGGACACTACAATGAGCAGTTCTTC. It translates to CASRSGQGHYNEQFF.

V gene TRBV4-1 combines with J gene TRBJ1-2; no reliable D call. The CDR3 covers 14 residues. Germline values: CDR1 MGHRA, CDR2 YSYEKL. V was clipped by 1 base and J by 6 bases, with 12 bases between them. The CDR3 loop is CASSQVGTEDGYTF. The CDR3 DNA follows: TGCGCCAGCAGCCAAGTAGGCACGGAGGATGGCTACACCTTC.

The genes are TRBV20-1 and TRBJ1-1; D remains unclear. The V end lost 3 bases, the J end lost 0 bases, and 11 bases lay between the germline ends. The CDR3 has 14 amino acids. Germline V CDR1 and CDR2: DFQATT, SNEGSKA (reference sequence). For the CDR3, the DNA is TGCAGTGCTAGCTCCGGGCCCTTGAACACTGAAGCTTTCTTT. Encoded protein: CSASSGPLNTEAFF.

This clonotype was counted a few times. The chain has TRBV5-1 and TRBJ2-5, with a tentative D call TRBD1 (6 bases). In germline, CDR1 is SGHRS, CDR2 YFSETQ. V was pared by 4 bases and J by 2 bases, with 21 bases between. CDR3 size: 17 residues. In DNA, the CDR3 is TGCGCCAGCAGCCTCGGGTCCTTAGGGGGTGAGCAAGAGACCCAGTACTTC. Its translation is CASSLGSLGGEQETQYF.

V is TRBV7-9 and J is TRBJ2-3; 7 positions agree with TRBD2. CDR1 and CDR2 (germline): SEHNR, FQNEAQ (reference sequence). Losses at the gene ends were 1 base for V and 2 bases for J; bases not matched to a gene: 3. The CDR3 has 15 residues. CDR3 in amino acids: CASSLGGGLTDTQYF. CDR3 sequence (DNA): TGTGCCAGCAGCTTAGGCGGGGGACTCACAGATACGCAGTATTTT.

This clonotype was counted ten times or more. The rearrangement joins TRBV5-5 to TRBJ2-7, with unresolved D. CDR3 size: 12 residues. Per germline, CDR1 SGHKS and CDR2 YYEKEE (reference sequence). V dropped 4 bases and J dropped 5 bases, with 10 bases sitting between them. CDR3: CASSLDLDEQYF. The CDR3 DNA reads TGTGCCAGCAGCCTAGATCTCGACGAGCAGTACTTC. The whole variable domain, remainder taken from reference TRBV5-5 and TRBJ2-7, is DAGVTQSPTHLIKTRGQQVTLRCSPISGHKSVSWYQQVLGQGPQFIFQYYEKEERGRGNFPDRFSARQFPNYSSELNVNALLLGDSALYLCASSLDLDEQYFGPGTRLTVT.

The chain uses TRBV6-5 and TRBJ2-7, with D possibly TRBD2 on 5 matching bases. The V gene lost 3 bases and the J gene lost 2 bases, with 11 bases spanning the gap. The CDR3 has 14 residues. Germline CDR1 and CDR2: MNHEY and SVGAGI. DNA for the CDR3: TGTGCCAGCAGTTATGAGGGTTCTGCCTACGAGCAGTACTTC. This translates into CASSYEGSAYEQYF.

The CDR3 loop is CASSQERTMSTDTQYF. The CDR3 DNA reads TGTGCCAGCAGCCAAGAAAGAACCATGAGCACAGATACGCAGTATTTT. The chain employs TRBV4-2 and TRBJ2-3; D call uncertain. Germline CDR1 reads LGHNA; CDR2 reads YNFKEQ. This CDR3 spans 16 amino acids. V shed 0 bases and J shed 0 bases, with 10 bases lying between them.

The CDR3 here is CAISSVPGQGARGNEQFF. CDR3 coding DNA: TGTGCCATCAGCTCCGTCCCGGGACAGGGGGCGCGAGGCAATGAGCAGTTCTTC. The chain has TRBV10-3 and TRBJ2-1; TRBD1 agrees at 12 bases. The CDR3 length is 18 residues. CDR1 is ENHRY, CDR2 SYGVKD, per germline. Trimming cost V 6 bases and J 6 bases; bases outside gene matches: 15.

This chain connects TRBV6-2 or TRBV6-3 to TRBJ2-3; possibly TRBD2 for D (5 bases). Trimming took off 0 bases at V and 0 bases at J, with 7 bases between the two ends. The germline V gene encodes CDR1 MNHEY and CDR2 SVGEGT. The CDR3 length is 15 residues. This CDR3 is CASSYSGESTDTQYF. The CDR3 DNA reads as TGTGCCAGCAGTTACTCCGGGGAGAGCACAGATACGCAGTATTTT.

This clonotype appeared a few times. The V call is TRBV7-9, the J call TRBJ2-5, with 7 bases identical to TRBD1. The length of the CDR3 is 17 residues. The trim removed 3 bases at V and 5 bases at J, leaving 15 bases unmatched. The germline V gene has CDR1 SEHNR and CDR2 FQNEAQ (reference sequence). The CDR3 nucleotides read TGTGCCAGCAGCTTCAGTCAGGGGGTGAGCACGATGGAGACCCAGTACTTC. This codes for CASSFSQGVSTMETQYF.

A few counts support this clonotype. The chain employs TRBV18 and TRBJ2-7; D might be TRBD2 (5 bases). Germline loops: CDR1 KGHSH, CDR2 LQKENI. V gave up 10 bases and J gave up 0 bases, with 13 bases separating them. The CDR3 is made up of 13 amino acids. The DNA for the CDR3 is TGTGCCACCGGGGAGTCCCTCTCCTACGAGCAGTACTTC. Translating it yields CATGESLSYEQYF. Full variable domain (outside the CDR3, taken from reference TRBV18 and TRBJ2-7): NAGVMQNPRHLVRRRGQEARLRCSPMKGHSHVYWYRQLPEEGLKFMVYLQKENIIDESGMPKERFSAEFPKEGPSILRIQQVVRGDSAAYFCATGESLSYEQYFGPGTRLTVT.